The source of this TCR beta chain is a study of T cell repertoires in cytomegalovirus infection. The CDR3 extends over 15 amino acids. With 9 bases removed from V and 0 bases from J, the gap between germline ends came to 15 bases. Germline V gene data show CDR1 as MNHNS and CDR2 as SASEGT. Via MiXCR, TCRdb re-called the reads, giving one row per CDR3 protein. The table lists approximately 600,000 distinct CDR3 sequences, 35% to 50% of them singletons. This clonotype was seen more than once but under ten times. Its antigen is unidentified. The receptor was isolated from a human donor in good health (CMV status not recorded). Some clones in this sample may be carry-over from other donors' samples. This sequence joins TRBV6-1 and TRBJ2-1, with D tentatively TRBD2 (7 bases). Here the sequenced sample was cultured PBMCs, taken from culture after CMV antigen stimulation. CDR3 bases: TGTGCCAGTTCGGGGGGCGTTAGCTCCTACAATGAGCAGTTCTTC. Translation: CASSGGVSSYNEQFF.